The 30 T cell receptor beta chains listed next were all sequenced from one sample in a study of CD8+ T cells in alopecia areata. Reverse transcription of extracted RNA yielded cDNA, which provided the sequencing template. Produced via immunoSEQ multiplex PCR; TCRdb's table is partial and in-frame only. The repertoire consists of some 200,000 clones, with about 61% occurring once and the leading ten covering under 5%. Sequenced sample: CD8+ T cells sorted from blood. All receptors derive from a human donor in good health.

In its sample, this clone was seen a few times. The J gene is TRBJ1-2, the V gene TRBV9; 9 positions match TRBD1. Looked up from germline, CDR1 is SGDLS and CDR2 is YYNGEE. The trim removed 4 bases at V and 4 bases at J, leaving 14 bases unmatched. This CDR3 spans 17 amino acids. CDR3 loop: CASSSGDRAPRSYGYTF. The CDR3 DNA is TGTGCCAGCAGCTCCGGGGACAGGGCCCCGCGTAGCTATGGCTACACCTTC.

This chain joins TRBV27 and TRBJ1-2, with D possibly being TRBD1 (6 bases). There are 14 residues in the CDR3. Deletions cut 5 bases from V and 8 bases from J, with 18 bases between. CDR1 and CDR2 (germline): MNHEY, SMNVEV (reference sequence). The CDR3 region has the DNA TGTGCCAGCAGTCCCGGGACACCGATGGGCGGCTACACCTTC. Its protein product is CASSPGTPMGGYTF.

V is TRBV7-9 and J is TRBJ2-7, with TRBD1 matching over 7 bases. With 4 bases clipped from V and 3 bases from J, the junction kept 6 bases outside the gene matches. CDR3 size: 14 residues. CDR1 and CDR2 (germline): SEHNR, FQNEAQ (reference sequence). CDR3 nucleotide sequence: TGTGCCAGCAGCTCAATCCGGGACAGCTACGAGCAGTACTTC. It translates to CASSSIRDSYEQYF.

The chain carries TRBV5-6 and TRBJ2-5; D is possibly TRBD1 or TRBD2 (6 bases each). CDR1 and CDR2 from the germline V gene are SGHDT and YYEEEE. The V end lost 6 bases, the J end lost 4 bases, and 10 bases lay between the germline ends. The CDR3 is 12 residues long. CDR3 in amino acids: CASNSGAETQYF. The DNA for the CDR3 is TGTGCCAGCAACTCGGGGGCAGAGACCCAGTACTTC.

This chain joins TRBV7-2 and TRBJ1-2; possibly TRBD1 for D (6 bases). CDR1 SGHTA and CDR2 FQGNSA come from the germline V gene. The CDR3 runs to 13 residues. V shed 1 base and J shed 5 bases, with 8 bases lying between them. The CDR3: CASSLGTDYGYTF. Written as DNA, the CDR3 is TGTGCCAGCAGCTTAGGGACAGATTATGGCTACACCTTC.

Only one count was recorded for this clone. This chain joins TRBV5-4 and TRBJ2-3, with D unclear. The length of the CDR3 is 13 residues. V dropped 2 bases and J dropped 2 bases, with 6 bases sitting between them. Per the germline V gene, CDR1 is SGHNT and CDR2 is YYREEE (reference sequence). The CDR3 loop is CASSFDNTDTQYF. The CDR3, as DNA: TGTGCCAGCAGCTTTGATAACACAGATACGCAGTATTTT. Based on the CDR3 plus reference TRBV5-4 and TRBJ2-3, the full variable domain is ETGVTQSPTHLIKTRGQQVTLRCSSQSGHNTVSWYQQALGQGPQFIFQYYREEENGRGNFPPRFSGLQFPNYSSELNVNALELDDSALYLCASSFDNTDTQYFGPGTRLTVL.

The gene calls are TRBV4-1 and TRBJ2-5, with 8 positions matching TRBD1. The CDR3 length is 18 residues. Germline V CDR1 and CDR2: MGHRA, YSYEKL. Trimming at V came to 0 bases and at J to 4 bases, leaving 13 bases not matched to a gene. The CDR3 DNA sequence: TGCGCCAGCAGCCAAGAAGAGTTTTTGACAGGACAGGGAGAGACCCAGTACTTC. Translated, it gives CASSQEEFLTGQGETQYF.

The chain recombines TRBV15 with TRBJ1-5, with no clear D. Germline-derived CDR1 and CDR2 are LNHNV and YYDKDF (reference sequence). Trimming left V 3 bases short and J 1 base short, with 13 bases between. The CDR3 sequence is 16 residues long. The CDR3 loop reads CATSSPSDMSNQPQHF. The DNA for the CDR3 is TGTGCCACCAGCAGCCCATCGGATATGAGCAATCAGCCCCAGCATTTT.

CDR3 sequence: CASSSGSLTAIITDTQYF. The DNA of the CDR3 is TGTGCCAGCAGTTCCGGGAGCCTGACGGCGATCATCACAGATACGCAGTATTTT. The gene calls are TRBV27 and TRBJ2-3; D might be TRBD2 (6 bases). With 4 bases removed from V and 2 bases from J, the gap between germline ends came to 22 bases. CDR3 length: 18 residues. In germline, CDR1 is MNHEY, CDR2 SMNVEV (reference sequence).

The J gene is TRBJ1-5, the V gene TRBV15; D is unresolved. From germline, CDR1 is LNHNV and CDR2 YYDKDF (reference sequence). V was cut by 8 bases and J by 0 bases, with 11 bases left in between. CDR3 length equals 14 residues. CDR3 loop: CATGAAYSNQPQHF. In nucleotides, the CDR3 is TGTGCCACCGGAGCAGCATATAGCAATCAGCCCCAGCATTTT.

The sample holds a few counts of this clone. The genes are TRBV9 and TRBJ2-3; 7 bases line up with TRBD2. Germline lookup yields CDR1 SGDLS and CDR2 YYNGEE. Trimming took 0 bases from V and 4 from J; bases not matched to a gene: 5. The CDR3 runs to 15 residues. The CDR3 here is CASSVARGEADTQYF. The CDR3, as DNA: TGTGCCAGCAGCGTAGCCCGGGGGGAGGCAGATACGCAGTATTTT.

This clone was counted only a few times. The rearrangement uses TRBV27 and TRBJ2-1; the D gene is possibly TRBD2 (6 bases). V was cut by 2 bases and J by 8 bases, with 10 bases left in between. Per germline, CDR1 MNHEY and CDR2 SMNVEV (reference sequence). The CDR3 has 13 amino acids. Here the CDR3 DNA reads TGTGCCAGCAGTTTAAGGCTAGCGCATGAGCAGTTCTTC. Its translation: CASSLRLAHEQFF.

This clone was detected only a few times. The chain links TRBV2 to TRBJ2-6; tentatively, D is TRBD2 (5 bases). Germline V gene lookup returns CDR1 SNHLY and CDR2 FYNNEI. The CDR3 loop spans 14 amino acids. V was trimmed by 7 bases and J by 4 bases, leaving 11 bases between them. The chain's CDR3 is CASTRGTGANVLTF. For the CDR3, the DNA is TGTGCCAGCACCCGGGGAACCGGGGCCAACGTCCTGACTTTC.

This chain connects TRBV7-8 to TRBJ2-5, with D perhaps assigned TRBD1 or TRBD2 (5 bases each). The CDR3 is 14 residues long. Germline V gene data show CDR1 as SGHVS and CDR2 as FQNEAQ. V was pared by 5 bases and J by 2 bases, with 12 bases between. Written as DNA, the CDR3 is TGTGCCAGCAGCCGCCGGGACGAACAAGAGACCCAGTACTTC. Translation: CASSRRDEQETQYF.

The chain uses TRBV27 and TRBJ1-2; D unresolved. Between the trimmed V and J ends, which lost 0 bases and 6 bases, there was a span of 8 bases. This CDR3 spans 13 amino acids. Germline V CDR1 and CDR2: MNHEY, SMNVEV (reference sequence). The CDR3 DNA sequence: TGTGCCAGCAGTTTATCGGGCCAGAATGGCTACACCTTC. As protein: CASSLSGQNGYTF.

This clone was picked up a small number of times. The genes are TRBV30 and TRBJ2-7; D might be TRBD1 (5 bases). This CDR3 contains 15 residues. The V and J ends lost 4 bases and 4 bases respectively, with 20 bases between them. Germline V CDR1 and CDR2: GTSNPN, SVGIG (reference sequence). The CDR3: CAWKPNNGAVYEQYF. The CDR3 region has the DNA TGTGCCTGGAAGCCGAACAATGGGGCAGTTTACGAGCAGTACTTC.

The J gene is TRBJ2-5, the V gene TRBV11-2; D is possibly TRBD2 (6 bases). Germline V gene data show CDR1 as SGHAT and CDR2 as FQNNGV. V dropped 7 bases and J dropped 2 bases, with 14 bases sitting between them. CDR3 length: 14 residues. CDR3: CASTLGGAQETQYF. The CDR3 bases are TGTGCCAGCACCCTGGGAGGTGCACAAGAGACCCAGTACTTC.

This clone was found a few times. The rearrangement links TRBV4-1 to TRBJ2-3, with D perhaps matching TRBD2 (6 bases). Looked up from germline, CDR1 is MGHRA and CDR2 is YSYEKL. Trimming left V 2 bases short and J 6 bases short, with 12 bases between. There are 14 residues in the CDR3. CDR3 DNA: TGCGCCAGCAGCCAAACTTGGGGGAGGGATACGCAGTATTTT. It is translated as CASSQTWGRDTQYF.

The genes are TRBV28 and TRBJ2-5, with no clear D. This CDR3 comprises 13 residues. Trimming stripped 2 bases from V and 3 bases from J, with 7 bases between. Per germline, CDR1 MDHEN and CDR2 SYDVKM. CDR3 loop: CASSLNSEETQYF. The CDR3 region has the DNA TGTGCCAGCAGTTTAAACAGCGAAGAGACCCAGTACTTC.

This clone was observed a handful of times. The J gene is TRBJ2-1, the V gene TRBV19, with a weak D call TRBD2 (6 bases). The V gene lost 6 bases and the J gene lost 0 bases, with 12 bases spanning the gap. The germline V gene encodes CDR1 LNHDA and CDR2 SQIVND (reference sequence). The CDR3 loop spans 15 amino acids. CDR3 sequence reads: CASRPRGFSYNEQFF. The CDR3 DNA follows: TGTGCCAGTAGACCACGGGGGTTCTCCTACAATGAGCAGTTCTTC. Full variable domain (missing parts from reference TRBV19 and TRBJ2-1): DGGITQSPKYLFRKEGQNVTLSCEQNLNHDAMYWYRQDPGQGLRLIYYSQIVNDFQKGDIAEGYSVSREKKESFPLTVTSAQKNPTAFYLCASRPRGFSYNEQFFGPGTRLTVL.

The CDR3 region has the DNA TGTGCCAGCAGTTTGTGGCAGGGGGCTGGTACTGAAGCTTTCTTT. Translation gives CASSLWQGAGTEAFF. The V gene is TRBV27, the J gene TRBJ1-1; TRBD1 agrees at 8 bases. Unmatched junction bases numbered 8, after V lost 3 bases and J lost 5 bases. The CDR3 length is 15 residues. CDR1 is MNHEY, CDR2 SMNVEV, per germline (reference sequence).

This chain uses TRBV7-9 with TRBJ1-2; TRBD1 agrees at 7 bases. The germline V gene encodes CDR1 SEHNR and CDR2 FQNEAQ (reference sequence). Germline trimming cut 4 bases from V and 2 bases from J; bases unmatched to any gene: 4. The length of the CDR3 is 14 residues. CDR3 coding DNA: TGTGCCAGCAGCTGGCCGGGACAGAACTATGGCTACACCTTC. It translates to CASSWPGQNYGYTF.

The rearrangement uses TRBV6-5 and TRBJ1-3; D gene ambiguous. Trimming removed 2 bases at V and 0 bases at J, with 8 bases between. From germline, CDR1 is MNHEY and CDR2 SVGAGI. The CDR3 consists of 15 residues. The DNA for the CDR3 is TGTGCCAGCAGTTACGGAAAGAGCTCTGGAAACACCATATATTTT. Its translation is CASSYGKSSGNTIYF.

The chain combines TRBV2 with TRBJ2-5; 10 bases align to TRBD2. V dropped 3 bases and J dropped 5; count of bases not matched to a gene: 0. CDR3 size: 13 residues. Germline V gene data show CDR1 as SNHLY and CDR2 as FYNNEI. CDR3 DNA sequence: TGTGCCAGCAGTGAGACTAGCGGGGAGACCCAGTACTTC. It encodes CASSETSGETQYF.

The J gene is TRBJ1-2, the V gene TRBV6-5; tentatively, D is TRBD1 (6 bases). The CDR3 sequence is 15 residues long. Germline V CDR1 and CDR2: MNHEY, SVGAGI. The V end was cut by 2 bases, the J end by 4 bases, with 14 bases between. CDR3 sequence reads: CASSYSAGEFYGYTF. The CDR3 DNA is TGTGCCAGCAGTTACAGTGCAGGGGAGTTCTATGGCTACACCTTC.

This clone was counted between two and nine times. The genes are TRBV29-1 and TRBJ2-1; TRBD2 matches at 9 bases. The CDR3 has 16 amino acids. V lost 0 bases and J lost 5; bases outside the gene matches: 8. Germline assignment: CDR1 SQVTM and CDR2 ANQGSEA. The CDR3, as DNA: TGCAGCGTTGAAGATTCAGGACTAGCGCGGGACAATGAGCAGTTCTTC. Protein: CSVEDSGLARDNEQFF.

This chain connects TRBV29-1 to TRBJ1-2, with D hard to call. This CDR3 spans 11 amino acids. The germline CDR1 and CDR2 sequences are SQVTM and ANQGSEA. Trimming cost V 4 bases and J 3 bases, with 6 bases left between them. The CDR3 reads CSVVVDYGYTF. As DNA, the CDR3 is TGCAGCGTTGTCGTGGACTATGGCTACACCTTC. Full variable domain (remainder filled in from reference TRBV29-1 and TRBJ1-2): SAVISQKPSRDICQRGTSLTIQCQVDSQVTMMFWYRQQPGQSLTLIATANQGSEATYESGFVIDKFPISRPNLTFSTLTVSNMSPEDSSIYLCSVVVDYGYTFGSGTRLTVV.

This clone has only a few counts. V is TRBV10-3 and J is TRBJ2-3, with TRBD2 matching 9 bases. The CDR3 length is 13 residues. V shed 6 bases and J 6 bases; nucleotides not matched to a gene: 4. Per germline, CDR1 ENHRY and CDR2 SYGVKD. CDR3 DNA sequence: TGTGCCATCAGAGGCGGGGGGGAGGATACGCAGTATTTT. It yields the protein CAIRGGGEDTQYF.

This clone appeared a few times. The chain employs TRBV2 and TRBJ2-7; 9 bases fit TRBD1. Germline-derived CDR1 and CDR2 are SNHLY and FYNNEI. This CDR3 has 14 amino acids. The V segment lost 5 bases and the J segment 3 bases; nucleotides outside the gene matches: 5. The CDR3 sequence: CASSRGTGNYEQYF. CDR3 in DNA: TGTGCCAGCAGTAGAGGGACAGGGAACTACGAGCAGTACTTC. Together with reference TRBV2 and TRBJ2-7, the CDR3 gives the full variable domain: EPEVTQTPSHQVTQMGQEVILRCVPISNHLYFYWYRQILGQKVEFLVSFYNNEISEKSEIFDDQFSVERPDGSNFTLKIRSTKLEDSAMYFCASSRGTGNYEQYFGPGTRLTVT.

Note on this clone: The same CDR3 can be traced to other DNA sequences in this sample. The V call is TRBV7-2, the J call TRBJ2-3; no clear D. Germline CDR1 SGHTA, CDR2 FQGNSA. The CDR3 is made up of 12 amino acids. V was shortened by 1 base and J by 3 bases, with 2 bases between the two germline ends. DNA of the CDR3: TGTGCCAGCAGCTTAGGGACAGATACGCAGTATTTT. Encoded protein: CASSLGTDTQYF.